These 5 T cell receptor beta chains were all obtained from the same sample, sequenced in a study of T cell repertoires in cytomegalovirus infection. TCRdb used MiXCR to reprocess the reads, holding one entry per CDR3 protein. The sample consists of hundreds of thousands of distinct CDR3 sequences, roughly a tenth of them appearing once. Sequencing was done on a sample of PBMCs. The receptors stem from a human donor in good health (CMV status not recorded). Some clones in this sample may be carry-over from other donors' samples.

The chain employs TRBV28 and TRBJ2-2; 10 bases are shared with TRBD2. J gave up 7 bases and V 5 bases, and 7 bases lay outside the gene matches. The CDR3 totals 15 residues. Germline V gene sequence: CDR1 MDHEN, CDR2 SYDVKM. CDR3: CASSSGGANGGELFF. The DNA of the CDR3 is TGTGCCAGCAGTAGCGGGGGGGCCAATGGCGGGGAGCTGTTTTTT.

This clonotype was counted a few times. The chain employs TRBV20-1 and TRBJ2-5; unclear D gene. V gave up 6 bases and J gave up 1 base, with 12 bases separating them. This CDR3 contains 13 residues. CDR1 and CDR2 from the germline V gene are DFQATT and SNEGSKA (reference sequence). In DNA form, the CDR3 reads TGCAGTGCGAAGCGTGTGGCCCAAGAGACCCAGTACTTC. It encodes CSAKRVAQETQYF.

This clonotype was seen many times. The chain has TRBV27 and TRBJ2-1; TRBD1 agrees at 7 bases. V lost 3 bases, J lost 7 bases, and 12 bases stayed unmatched. CDR3 size: 16 residues. CDR1 and CDR2 (germline): MNHEY, SMNVEV (reference sequence). The DNA for the CDR3 is TGTGCCAGCAGTTTGTCAACAGGGGTTCCAGGAAATGAGCAGTTCTTC. Amino acid sequence: CASSLSTGVPGNEQFF.

This clonotype was seen repeatedly, ten times or more. This chain uses TRBV14 with TRBJ2-7; no clear D. The length of the CDR3 is 14 residues. Germline CDR1 is SGHDN and CDR2 is FVKESK. Trimming left V 0 bases short and J 2 bases short, with 8 bases between. CDR3 nucleotide sequence: TGTGCCAGCAGCCAAGAAGCGCAGCCCTACGAGCAGTACTTC. Its protein product is CASSQEAQPYEQYF.

In this sample, this clonotype turned up many times. This chain joins TRBV29-1 and TRBJ2-6; D not resolved. Germline CDR1 and CDR2: SQVTM and ANQGSEA. Deletions cut 4 bases from V and 0 bases from J, with 13 bases between. The CDR3 runs 16 residues. DNA of the CDR3: TGCAGCGTTGCTGAGACTTCGAGCTCTGGGGCCAACGTCCTGACTTTC. It codes for CSVAETSSSGANVLTF.